These T cell receptor beta chains were read from a single sample in a study of identifying expanded T cells in peripheral blood. Some clones are missing from TCRdb's copy, which holds only in-frame ones; the method was immunoSEQ multiplex PCR. This table holds around 66,000 clones, more than 75% found once. Material: blood. The receptors here all came from a person aged 18 to 70 in good health. Each CDR3 is given with its conserved first and last residue. Fields, in order: D gene, J gene, V gene, CDR3 protein. A D gene is named only where the DNA matches it firmly.

>TRBD1|TRBJ1-2|TRBV4-1
CASSHLVPGQGTNYGYTF
>TRBD1|TRBJ2-3|TRBV7-2
CASSDRTGGDSGSHTQYF
>.|TRBJ2-2|TRBV14
CASSQAANTGELFF
>.|TRBJ1-2|TRBV5-1
CASFPGRDRPDYGYTF
>.|TRBJ1-1|TRBV7-2
CASSLAVGTTEAFF
>TRBD2|TRBJ2-2|TRBV13
CASSFRTSGGAGELFF
>TRBD2|TRBJ2-7|TRBV27
CASSLGLAGTYEQYF
>.|TRBJ2-1|TRBV29-1
CSVGRLNEQFF
>.|TRBJ1-2|TRBV19
CASSILGSVNYGYTF
>.|TRBJ1-2|TRBV28
CASSQPIGRSYGYTF
>.|TRBJ1-6|TRBV5-6
CASSLIARPNSPLHF
>TRBD2|TRBJ2-2|TRBV5-1
CASSAGLAGGRAGELFF
>.|TRBJ1-3|TRBV30
CAWSLVSGNTIYF
>.|TRBJ2-5|TRBV30
CAWSVLTGIPAETQYF
>TRBD1|TRBJ1-5|TRBV15
CATSRDRGNQPQHF
>.|TRBJ2-7|TRBV10-1
CASSEQEHAEQYF
>.|TRBJ2-7|TRBV15
CATSKATGGSYEQYF
>.|TRBJ2-7|TRBV5-4
CASSLAGQVLGYEQYF
>.|TRBJ2-1|TRBV15
CATSRDQWGEVEQFF
>.|TRBJ2-2|TRBV19
CASRRVTGELFF
>.|TRBJ1-2|TRBV19
CASSTGTGRTNYGYTF
>.|TRBJ2-2|TRBV6-4
CASSDSGTANTGELFF
>TRBD2|TRBJ2-7|TRBV28
CARGGLAGGKSSYEQYF
>.|TRBJ1-1|TRBV28
CASSLGGYQTLNTEAFF
>.|TRBJ1-5|TRBV6-6
CASSPEGGQPQHF
>TRBD2|TRBJ2-1|TRBV4-3
CASSQDPAGGYNEQFF
>TRBD2|TRBJ2-1|TRBV6-1
CASSPGTRVGNEQFF
>.|TRBJ2-3|TRBV19
CATQNTDTQYF
>TRBD1|TRBJ2-2|TRBV28
CASSFSQGAGTGELFF
>.|TRBJ1-1|TRBV10-3
CAISVMGLGEAFF
>.|TRBJ2-3|TRBV11-2
CASSLDGGRTDTQYF
>TRBD1|TRBJ2-5|TRBV10-2
CASRPGTGPQETQYF
>TRBD2|TRBJ2-6|TRBV30
CAWTSGGANVLTF
>.|TRBJ2-3|TRBV5-1
CASSLAGTDTQYF
>.|TRBJ2-6|TRBV9
CASSVGASSGANVLTF
>.|TRBJ2-7|TRBV18
CASSLKDGSYEQYF
>.|TRBJ2-1|TRBV6-4
CASSEKTYNEQFF
>.|TRBJ2-5|TRBV5-6
CASSSWTNTGTQYF
>.|TRBJ2-5|TRBV5-6
CASSLAGGEETQYF
>TRBD1|TRBJ1-4|TRBV7-8
CASSLFRDRALEKLFF
>TRBD2|TRBJ2-1|TRBV28
CASRSGTSENNEQFF
>TRBD1|TRBJ1-1|TRBV7-3
CASSLTGEGTEAFF
>.|TRBJ2-3|TRBV6-4
CASSDSSLGRSTDTQYF
>TRBD1|TRBJ2-5|TRBV7-3
CASSSGTDQETQYF
>TRBD1|TRBJ1-2|TRBV11-2
CASREPGTVDYGYTF
>TRBD2|TRBJ2-2|TRBV2
CASSEERTRVSGELFF
>.|TRBJ1-4|TRBV6-5
CASSRINEKLFF
>.|TRBJ2-2|TRBV19
CASRPDIGELFF
>.|TRBJ2-1|TRBV18
CASSPPGGTLDNEQFF
>TRBD1|TRBJ2-5|TRBV7-9
CASSLDGTGGSETQYF
>TRBD1|TRBJ2-5|TRBV19
CASSIDRALGETQYF
>TRBD1|TRBJ2-7|TRBV29-1
CSASGTAYEQYF
>.|TRBJ1-1|TRBV30
CAWSADTQNTEVFF
>.|TRBJ2-6|TRBV20-1
CSASGANVLTF
>.|TRBJ2-5|TRBV7-9
CATFWRGQGAQETQYF
>.|TRBJ2-7|TRBV28
CASSRPGGFSYEQYF